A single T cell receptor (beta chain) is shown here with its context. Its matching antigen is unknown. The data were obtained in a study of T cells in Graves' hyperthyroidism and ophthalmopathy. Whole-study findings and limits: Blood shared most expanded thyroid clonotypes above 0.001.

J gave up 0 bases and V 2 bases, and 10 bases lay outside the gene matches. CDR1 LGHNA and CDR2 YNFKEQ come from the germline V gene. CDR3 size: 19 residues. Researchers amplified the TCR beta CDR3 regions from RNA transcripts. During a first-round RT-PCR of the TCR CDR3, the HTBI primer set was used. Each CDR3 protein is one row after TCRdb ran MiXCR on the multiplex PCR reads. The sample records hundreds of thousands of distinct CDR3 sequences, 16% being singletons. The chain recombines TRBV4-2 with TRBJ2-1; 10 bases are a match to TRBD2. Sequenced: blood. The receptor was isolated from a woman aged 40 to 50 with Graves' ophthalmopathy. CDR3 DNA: TGTGCCAGCAGCCAACTAGCGGGGGTTGGTAGTGGCTCCTACAATGAGCAGTTCTTC. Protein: CASSQLAGVGSGSYNEQFF.